The clone carrying this TCR beta chain occurred a few times. What it binds is not known. This entry comes from a study of T cells in Graves' hyperthyroidism and ophthalmopathy. Overall study results and limits: Model output signaled ophthalmopathy a median 6.5 months ahead of onset.

Authors of the study amplified TCR beta CDR3 regions from RNA transcripts. Primed by the HTBI set, a first-round RT-PCR was run on the TCR CDR3. TCRdb ran MiXCR on the multiplex PCR reads and lists one entry per CDR3 protein. There are more than 300,000 distinct CDR3 sequences in the sample; approximately 13% occur only once, and 9.2% lies in the top ten. Germline lookup yields CDR1 MDHEN and CDR2 SYDVKM. Trimming cost V 5 bases and J 10 bases, with 17 bases left between them. The CDR3 runs 13 residues. Stable Graves' hyperthyroidism denoted no ophthalmopathy progression over 18 months. Approximately 10 ml of fresh peripheral blood supplied the PBMCs.

This TCR derives from a woman aged 18-30 years with Graves' hyperthyroidism. Sample: blood. The chain recombines TRBV28 with TRBJ1-1; D perhaps matches TRBD1 (6 bases). The CDR3 coding sequence is TGTGCCAGCAGTCGGACAGATACCGTTGTAGCTTTCTTT. Amino acids: CASSRTDTVVAFF.